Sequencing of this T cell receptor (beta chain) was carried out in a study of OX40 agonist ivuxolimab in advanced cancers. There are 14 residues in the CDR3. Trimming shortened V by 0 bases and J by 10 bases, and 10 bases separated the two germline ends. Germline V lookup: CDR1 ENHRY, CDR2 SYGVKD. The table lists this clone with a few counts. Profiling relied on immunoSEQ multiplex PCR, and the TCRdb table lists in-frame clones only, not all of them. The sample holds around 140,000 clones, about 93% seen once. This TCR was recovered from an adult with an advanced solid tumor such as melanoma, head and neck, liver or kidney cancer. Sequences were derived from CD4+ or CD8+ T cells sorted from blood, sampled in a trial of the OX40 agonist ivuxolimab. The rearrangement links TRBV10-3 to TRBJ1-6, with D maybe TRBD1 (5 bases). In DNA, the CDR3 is TGTGCCATCAGTGAGTCGCAGGGTGGATCACCCCTCCACTTT. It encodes CAISESQGGSPLHF.